The rows below give T cell receptor beta chains drawn from one sample of a study of T cell repertoires in cytomegalovirus infection. TCRdb re-called the reads through MiXCR, storing one row per CDR3 protein. The table has some 800,000 distinct CDR3 sequences, around 29% seen once. Antigens for these TCRs are unknown. The input for sequencing was cultured CD8+ T cells from PBMCs, taken from culture after CMV antigen stimulation. These receptors were collected from a human donor in good health (CMV status not recorded). Some clones in this sample may be carry-over from other donors' samples. CDR3s include the opening cysteine and the closing phenylalanine or tryptophan. D genes are given only for firm matches. Clone size is not always given. Where it is, it says once, few, many or a class for expanded clones.

v_gene	d_gene	j_gene	abundance	CDR3nt	CDR3aa
TRBV7-2	-	TRBJ2-7	many	TGTGCCAGCAGCTTAGGGGACCACGAGCAGTACTTC	CASSLGDHEQYF
TRBV19	-	TRBJ1-4	-	TGTGCCAGTAGTATGGGTGAAACTAATGAAAAACTGTTTTTT	CASSMGETNEKLFF
TRBV18	-	TRBJ1-1	-	TGTGCCAGCTCACCACTCGCCTCTGAAGCTTTCTTT	CASSPLASEAFF
TRBV10-3	-	TRBJ1-5	-	TGTGCCATCAGGGAAGGGAGCAATCAGCCCCAGCATTTT	CAIREGSNQPQHF
TRBV4-3	TRBD2	TRBJ2-3	few	TGCGCCAGCAGCCCCTCAAGGGGCCGGGGGGGCCCCACAGATACGCAGTATTTT	CASSPSRGRGGPTDTQYF
TRBV19	-	TRBJ2-1	few	TGTGCCAGTAGTGGAGGGGGCGGTGGGCAGTTCTTC	CASSGGGGGQFF
TRBV7-9	-	TRBJ1-4	few	TGTGCCAGCAGCTACGGCCGAGGGGGGGCTAATGAAAAACTGTTTTTT	CASSYGRGGANEKLFF
TRBV4-1	-	TRBJ1-5	-	TGCGCCAGCAGCCAAGATGGTGCCAGGGGATGGCAGCCCCAGCATTTT	CASSQDGARGWQPQHF
TRBV7-6	-	TRBJ1-4	-	TGTGCCAGCTTCGAGACGGCAACTAATGAAAAACTGTTTTTT	CASFETATNEKLFF
TRBV5-1	-	TRBJ2-3	once	TGCGCCAGCAGCTTGGCCGCCAGGGTGGGAGATACGCAGTATTTT	CASSLAARVGDTQYF
TRBV3-1	-	TRBJ2-7	few	TGTGCCAGCAGCCAAGACCCTGACAGGTCCGAGCAGTACTTC	CASSQDPDRSEQYF
TRBV14	-	TRBJ2-2	-	TGTGCCTCAGAATCGATTACGGATCCCGGGGAGCTGTTTTTT	CASESITDPGELFF
TRBV6-6	-	TRBJ2-5	-	TGTGCCGTTCGGGACTTCTATTCGGGGACCCAGTACTTC	CAVRDFYSGTQYF
TRBV7-9	TRBD1	TRBJ2-7	many	TGTGCCAGCAGCTCGACAGGGGGAGGGTACGAGCAGTACTTC	CASSSTGGGYEQYF
TRBV5-4	-	TRBJ2-3	-	TGTCCCAGCAGCTTAGGGATACAACTCACAGATACGCAGTATTTT	CPSSLGIQLTDTQYF
TRBV7-2	-	TRBJ1-6	many	TGTGCCAGCAGCCCCACGTGGGATTCACCCCTCCACTTT	CASSPTWDSPLHF
TRBV11-2	TRBD1	TRBJ1-4	many	TGTGCTACGACAGGGGAGGGCGGGGAAAAACTGTTTTTT	CATTGEGGEKLFF
TRBV7-6	-	TRBJ1-1	many	TGTGCCAGCAGCCGAGGAGGAGGGAAAGGCACTGAAGCTTTCTTT	CASSRGGGKGTEAFF
TRBV12-3/TRBV12-4	TRBD2	TRBJ2-3	-	TGTGCCAGCAGCCAAAACCTAGCGGGGGGGCAGGATACGCAGTATTTT	CASSQNLAGGQDTQYF
TRBV5-5	-	TRBJ2-7	few	TGTGCCAGCAGCTTGGAAGGACCCATAACGGAGCAGTACTTC	CASSLEGPITEQYF
TRBV4-3	-	TRBJ1-1	-	TGCGCCAGCAGCCAAGATCTGGGAGAGAACACTGAAGCTTTCTTT	CASSQDLGENTEAFF
TRBV12-5	-	TRBJ2-1	-	TGTGCTAGTGGTTTCAGTTACACCAGGACAGATTACAATGAGCAGTTCTTC	CASGFSYTRTDYNEQFF
TRBV19	-	TRBJ2-3	-	TGTGCCAGTAGTATAGGAACCTACCTCACAGATACGCAGTATTTT	CASSIGTYLTDTQYF
TRBV6-2/TRBV6-3	TRBD1	TRBJ1-1	-	TGTGCCAGCAGTTACCTAGGGGGCTCGACGAACACTGAAGCTTTCTTT	CASSYLGGSTNTEAFF
TRBV2	TRBD2	TRBJ2-7	once	TGTGCCAGCAGGGGAGTAGCGGGGGAGGCCTACGAGCAGTACTTC	CASRGVAGEAYEQYF
TRBV27	TRBD1	TRBJ1-2	-	TGTGCCAGCAGTCCCTTTACAGGGGGCGATGGCTACACCTTC	CASSPFTGGDGYTF
TRBV11-2	-	TRBJ2-3	-	TGTGCCAGCAGCCAACTAGCCTCTTTCTACACAGATACGCAGTATTTT	CASSQLASFYTDTQYF
TRBV29-1	-	TRBJ1-2	-	TGCAGCGTCCCTGGACCTACAAGTAACTATGGCTACACCTTC	CSVPGPTSNYGYTF
TRBV4-3	-	TRBJ1-2	-	TGCGCCAGCAGCCAAGGCCGGGGGACCTATGGCTACACCTTC	CASSQGRGTYGYTF
TRBV19	-	TRBJ2-7	once	TGTGCCAGTAATCCGGGACACGGGATCGAGCAGTACTTC	CASNPGHGIEQYF
TRBV6-2/TRBV6-3	-	TRBJ1-5	-	TGTGCCAGCAGTTACATTCGTATAAATCAGCCCCAGCATTTT	CASSYIRINQPQHF
TRBV15	TRBD2	TRBJ2-2	-	TGTGCCACCAGCAACTGGGGGAGGGAAAAAAGCACCGGGGAGCTGTTTTTT	CATSNWGREKSTGELFF
TRBV7-6	-	TRBJ2-5	many	TGTGCCAGCAGCTTAGGGCCGGGGTACCAAGAGACCCAGTACTTC	CASSLGPGYQETQYF
TRBV27	TRBD2	TRBJ2-7	-	TGTGCCAGCAGCCCAGCCCCACCCGCGGGGGGCTACGAGCAGTACTTC	CASSPAPPAGGYEQYF
TRBV29-1	-	TRBJ2-3	-	TGCAGCGTTGAAGTAATGGACAGCACAGATACGCAGTATTTT	CSVEVMDSTDTQYF
TRBV7-9	-	TRBJ1-3	-	TGTGCCAGCAGCCCGACAGTGATCTCTGGAAACACCATATATTTT	CASSPTVISGNTIYF
TRBV3-1	TRBD2	TRBJ2-1	-	TGTGCCAGCAGCCAACCTAGCGGGGGGAATTACAATGAGCAGTTCTTC	CASSQPSGGNYNEQFF
TRBV3-1	TRBD1	TRBJ2-1	few	TGTGCCAGCAGCCCCTGGGACAGATACAATGAGCAGTTCTTC	CASSPWDRYNEQFF
TRBV12-3/TRBV12-4	TRBD1	TRBJ1-2	few	TGTGCCAGCTATGGACAGGACAGGTCCTTCGACCCTTCCTATGGCTACACCTTC	CASYGQDRSFDPSYGYTF
TRBV4-2	-	TRBJ1-4	-	TGTGCCAGCAGCCAAGATGGGCAGGCTTCGAACGAAAAACTGTTTTTT	CASSQDGQASNEKLFF
TRBV11-2	TRBD2	TRBJ2-7	-	TGTGCCAGCAGCTTAGGCCCAGCGGGGGGACAGTACGAGCAGTACTTC	CASSLGPAGGQYEQYF
TRBV19	-	TRBJ2-3	-	TGTGCCAGTAGTAAAGAGATGGGTTTTGTCACAGATACGCAGTATTTT	CASSKEMGFVTDTQYF
TRBV7-9	-	TRBJ2-5	few	TGTGCCAGCAGCTTAAGAATAGACCAAGAGACCCAGTACTTC	CASSLRIDQETQYF
TRBV7-9	-	TRBJ1-2	many	TGTGCCAGCAGCTTAGCCGGGTTCTACACCTTC	CASSLAGFYTF
TRBV2	-	TRBJ1-4	-	TGTGCCAGCAGTGACCCCCGCGGCCCAGGGGAAAAACTGTTTTTT	CASSDPRGPGEKLFF
TRBV5-5	-	TRBJ2-2	-	TGTGCCAGCAGCTTGGGTGGGGGGGCGCTTGGCACCGGGGAGCTGTTTTTT	CASSLGGGALGTGELFF
TRBV4-1	-	TRBJ1-1	few	TGCGCCAGCAGCCAAGGCGCAGGTATGAACACTGAAGCTTTCTTT	CASSQGAGMNTEAFF
TRBV11-3	-	TRBJ2-3	-	TGTGCCAGCAGCTTAGGATATGTAAACAGCGTAACAGATACGCAGTATTTT	CASSLGYVNSVTDTQYF
TRBV28	-	TRBJ2-2	many	TGTGCCAGCAGGACAGGAGACAGGGAGCTGTTTTTT	CASRTGDRELFF
TRBV7-2	TRBD1	TRBJ1-6	-	TGTGCCAGCAGCCGGACAGGGTCAAGAGAGGATAATTCACCCCTCCACTTT	CASSRTGSREDNSPLHF
TRBV19	-	TRBJ1-2	-	TGTGCCAGCAATTCGGGACATTTTTATGGCTACACCTTC	CASNSGHFYGYTF
TRBV29-1	TRBD1	TRBJ2-7	-	TGCAGCGTCGCCGGGACAGGGGGCTACGAGCAGTACTTC	CSVAGTGGYEQYF
TRBV27	-	TRBJ1-5	-	TGTGCCAGCAGTCAACACCAAGGTATGGGCAATCAGCCCCAGCATTTT	CASSQHQGMGNQPQHF
TRBV20-1	-	TRBJ2-4	-	TGCAGTGCCACGGACACCTTAGCCAAAAACATTCAGTACTTC	CSATDTLAKNIQYF
TRBV12-3/TRBV12-4	-	TRBJ2-1	-	TGTGCCAGCAGTCCTACAACTGTCGGGGCTATCGATGAGCAGTTCTTC	CASSPTTVGAIDEQFF
TRBV3-1	-	TRBJ1-1	few	TGTGCCAGCAGCCAAGTGGGAGGGAAGAACACTGAAGCTTTCTTT	CASSQVGGKNTEAFF
TRBV4-2	TRBD2	TRBJ2-2	-	TGTGCCAGCAGCCCGAACGGCCTAGCGGGCCTAGAGAGGGGGGCCGGGGAGCTGTTTTTT	CASSPNGLAGLERGAGELFF
TRBV11-2	-	TRBJ2-2	-	TGTGCCAGCAGCTTCCCCGGGGATAGGGCCAACACCGGGGAGCTGTTTTTT	CASSFPGDRANTGELFF
TRBV27	-	TRBJ1-5	-	TGTGCCAGCAGTTTAACCTCCACTCAGCCCCAGCATTTT	CASSLTSTQPQHF